This T cell receptor beta chain was sequenced in a study of blood T cell repertoires in COVID-19 (dated by TCRdb to about 2020). For context, the study as a whole: Collaborator samples came from the United States, Italy and Spain and covered acute and convalescent phases of COVID-19. The prospective study material was composed of cDNA or gDNA derived from T cells, B-cell-depleted T cells, or PBMCs. Subjects who had been exposed to COVID-19, were actively infected with it, or had recovered from it provided the deeply sampled blood TCRbeta repertoires that made up the dataset. The samples were drawn from two sources: the first 160 participants of the ongoing ImmuneRACE study, and fewer than 1,500 subjects contributed by 6 global collaborators. Where HLA class I and class II types were available, the types were taken from metadata supplied by the sample provider, not from assay-based typing. The repertoires were made available in a free public database intended to serve as a resource for research on the immune response to SARS-CoV-2. A de-identified subject ID, COVID-19 status, age in years and sex were almost always included in the sample metadata.

The study at large found these results: The amount of clinical and demographic metadata varied by source and participant and was provided uncurated.

TCRbeta CDR3 regions were amplified from genomic DNA by means of the immunoSEQ Assay, a bias-controlled multiplex PCR. From the authors' description of their analysis: The number of nucleated cells in each sample was estimated from the amplification of reference gene primers within the assay. To quantify the absolute abundance of each unique TCRbeta CDR3 rearrangement, sequence reads were collapsed and filtered. Productive Simpson clonality was computed per sample as the square root of Simpson's diversity index over productive rearrangements. TCRdb stores this immuneACCESS table with in-frame sequences only. Part of the clones is absent; in the studies checked, under half of the shortfall reflects unresolved V genes, and no reason is known for the rest. V and J calls and clone size follow that table, whereas D and trimming were derived from the DNA. The sample table lists around 210,000 clones, approximately 87% of them with a count of one. The ten largest clonotypes hold 0.6% to 1% of the sample.

Of note for this clone: Its antigen is not yet known. Base qualities are not at hand, and no much larger clone is one base apart.

After removal of 2 bases from V and 4 bases from J, the junction retains 5 bases not matched to a gene. Taken from the germline V gene, the CDR1 and CDR2 loops are MNHEY and SVGEGT. Measured from the cysteine to the phenylalanine, the CDR3 is 14 residues long. Only CDR3 DNA is held: 42 bases, read in frame from base 1. Each collaborating institution followed its own protocols to collect whole blood in K2EDTA tubes. For TCRbeta analysis, collaborators shipped samples as frozen whole blood, isolated PBMCs, or DNA extracted from either of those sample types. This clonotype was sampled from a woman aged 70-85 years with acute or convalescent COVID-19. Sequencing used peripheral blood. The rearranged chain carries TRBV6-2 or TRBV6-3 and TRBJ2-7; 7 bases in the junction line up with TRBD1. The CDR3 has the sequence CASSYRGQQYEQYF. The nucleotide sequence reads as follows: TGTGCCAGCAGTTACAGGGGACAGCAATACGAGCAGTACTTC.